The 25 T cell receptor beta chains presented below share a single source sample, sequenced in a study of Graves' ophthalmopathy and Graves' hyperthyroidism. The study amplified TCR beta CDR3 regions using RNA transcripts. The first round was an RT-PCR with HTBI primers, and the second round was a multiplex PCR. TCRdb processed the multiplex PCR reads anew with MiXCR; each CDR3 protein has one entry. The table includes some 1.1 million distinct CDR3 sequences, 35% to 40% detected once. Sequenced material: peripheral blood or thyroid tissue (not recorded which). These TCRs come from an adult man with Graves' hyperthyroidism.

Many counts were recorded for this clonotype. V usage is TRBV9 and J usage is TRBJ2-5; 9 nucleotides line up with TRBD2. V shed 0 bases and J 3 bases; nucleotides not matched to a gene: 3. CDR1 and CDR2 from the germline V gene are SGDLS and YYNGEE. The CDR3 loop spans 15 amino acids. The CDR3 bases are TGTGCCAGCAGCGTAGGTCTAGCGGGAAAAGAGACCCAGTACTTC. This sequence encodes CASSVGLAGKETQYF. The whole variable domain, filled in from reference TRBV9 and TRBJ2-5, reads DSGVTQTPKHLITATGQRVTLRCSPRSGDLSVYWYQQSLDQGLQFLIQYYNGEERAKGNILERFSAQQFPDLHSELNLSSLELGDSALYFCASSVGLAGKETQYFGPGTRLLVL.

J is TRBJ1-1 and V is TRBV20-1; a possible D gene is TRBD1 (5 bases). This CDR3 spans 12 amino acids. CDR1 is DFQATT and CDR2 is SNEGSKA in the germline V gene (reference sequence). Trimming took off 3 bases at V and 7 bases at J, with 12 bases between the two ends. CDR3 amino acids: CSARTDWSEAFF. In DNA form, the CDR3 reads TGCAGTGCTAGGACAGACTGGAGTGAAGCTTTCTTT.

This clonotype was recorded at least ten times. This chain joins TRBV5-6 and TRBJ2-7, with TRBD2 matching over 12 bases. The V segment lost 4 bases and the J segment 6 bases; nucleotides outside the gene matches: 5. Germline assignment: CDR1 SGHDT and CDR2 YYEEEE. The CDR3 extends over 14 amino acids. CDR3 region: CASSATSGRLEQYF. The CDR3 DNA reads TGTGCCAGCAGCGCGACTAGCGGGAGACTCGAGCAGTACTTC.

In this sample, this clonotype turned up many times. The chain joins TRBV29-1 to TRBJ1-1; D ambiguous. The CDR3 contains 14 residues. The V gene's germline CDR1 is SQVTM and CDR2 ANQGSEA. The V end was cut by 1 base, the J end by 6 bases, with 15 bases between. CDR3 protein: CSVEALRERAEAFF. DNA of the CDR3: TGCAGCGTTGAAGCTCTAAGGGAAAGGGCTGAAGCTTTCTTT.

J is TRBJ1-5 and V is TRBV10-3; D remains unclear. Looked up from germline, CDR1 is ENHRY and CDR2 is SYGVKD. V was shortened by 3 bases and J by 3 bases, with 9 bases between the two germline ends. CDR3 length equals 14 residues. The CDR3 protein is CAISDSGVNQPQHF. CDR3 nucleotide sequence: TGTGCCATCAGTGATTCCGGGGTCAATCAGCCCCAGCATTTT.

This clonotype was counted only a few times. This rearrangement joins TRBV20-1 to TRBJ1-5; 10 nucleotides agree with TRBD1. V lost 0 bases and J lost 2; bases outside the gene matches: 4. The CDR3 consists of 16 residues. CDR1 is DFQATT and CDR2 is SNEGSKA in the germline V gene (reference sequence). The CDR3, as DNA: TGCAGTGCTAGAGACCTCGGACAGGGGGGCAATCAGCCCCAGCATTTT. Translated, it gives CSARDLGQGGNQPQHF.

This clonotype was seen at least ten times. The rearrangement links TRBV7-9 to TRBJ1-2, with D perhaps TRBD1 (5 bases). This CDR3 has 15 amino acids. Germline V CDR1 and CDR2: SEHNR, FQNEAQ (reference sequence). V lost 5 bases to trimming and J lost 1 base, with 14 bases between them. The CDR3 DNA is TGTGCCAGCAGCGGCCCTCAGGGCGTTAACTATGGCTACACCTTC. Protein product: CASSGPQGVNYGYTF.

This clonotype was counted at least ten times. The V and J genes are TRBV7-8 and TRBJ1-5; no definite D call. Germline CDR1 and CDR2: SGHVS and FQNEAQ. The ends were cut back, 1 base at V and 9 bases at J, with 16 bases in the middle. The CDR3 totals 15 residues. CDR3 in DNA: TGTGCCAGCAGCTTAGATGTAGTTGGGAAACGGCCCCAGCATTTT. Protein sequence: CASSLDVVGKRPQHF.

The chain combines TRBV20-1 with TRBJ1-2; perhaps TRBD1 as D (6 bases). V dropped 3 bases and J dropped 6 bases, with 14 bases sitting between them. The CDR3 extends over 13 amino acids. Looked up from germline, CDR1 is DFQATT and CDR2 is SNEGSKA (reference sequence). The CDR3 region is CSASGDTFNGYTF. CDR3 DNA sequence: TGCAGTGCTAGTGGGGACACATTTAATGGCTACACCTTC.

This clonotype occurred many times. One end of the junction varies from germline; a read error may be responsible. This rearrangement joins TRBV10-2 to TRBJ1-2, with 10 nucleotides matching TRBD1. CDR3 length equals 16 residues. CDR1 WSHSY and CDR2 SAAADI come from the germline V gene. CDR3 protein: CASSEPDRGSNYGYTF. Here the CDR3 DNA reads TGTGCCAGCAGCGAACCGGACAGGGGGTCTAACTATGGCTACACCTTC.

CDR3 region: CSARGGQRSTEAFF. The CDR3 nucleotides are TGCAGTGCTAGAGGCGGACAGCGGAGCACTGAAGCTTTCTTC. The chain is built from TRBV20-1 and TRBJ2-1; D might be TRBD1 (6 bases). Trimming took 1 base from V and 16 from J, leaving 23 bases between them. Germline loops: CDR1 DFQATT, CDR2 SNEGSKA (reference sequence). This CDR3 spans 14 amino acids.

This clonotype has a single count. V gene TRBV7-8 combines with J gene TRBJ1-5, with D perhaps TRBD1 (5 bases). Germline-derived CDR1 and CDR2 are SGHVS and FQNEAQ. V was clipped by 7 bases and J by 11 bases, with 18 bases between them. This CDR3 is 13 amino acids long. The CDR3 protein is CASTMGGWQSQHF. The CDR3 coding sequence is TGTGCCAGCACCATGGGGGGGTGGCAGTCCCAGCATTTT.

V usage is TRBV7-2 and J usage is TRBJ2-2; perhaps D is TRBD1 or TRBD2 (5 bases each). V lost 2 bases to trimming and J lost 7 bases, with 11 bases between them. Germline V gene lookup returns CDR1 SGHTA and CDR2 FQGNSA. This CDR3 is 14 amino acids long. Here the CDR3 reads CASSLIEGHGELFF. The CDR3 coding sequence is TGTGCCAGCAGCTTAATAGAGGGGCACGGGGAGCTGTTTTTT.

V gene TRBV7-6 combines with J gene TRBJ2-1; 11 bases agree with TRBD2. This CDR3 has 11 residues. V shed 7 bases, J shed 15 bases, and the junction held 5 bases outside the gene matches. Germline V gene lookup returns CDR1 SGHVS and CDR2 FNYEAQ. Here the CDR3 reads CASTLAGVLFF. The CDR3, as DNA: TGTGCCAGCACACTAGCGGGAGTTCTGTTCTTC.

Notes on this clonotype: As the CDR3 is not closed by the conserved phenylalanine or tryptophan, this likely results from a read error. The chain carries TRBV29-1 and TRBJ1-1, with a tentative D call TRBD1 (5 bases). The CDR3 is 12 amino acids. CDR1 and CDR2 from the germline V gene are SQVTM and ANQGSEA. The V end was cut by 7 bases, the J end by 1 base, with 10 bases between. In DNA form, the CDR3 reads TGCAGCGCGGGACGGACGAACACTGAAGCTTTCATT. This sequence encodes CSAGRTNTEAFI.

This clonotype has at least ten counts. The chain links TRBV19 to TRBJ2-7, with D perhaps matching TRBD1 (5 bases). The CDR3 spans 13 residues. Germline CDR1 and CDR2: LNHDA and SQIVND (reference sequence). V was pared by 3 bases and J by 2 bases, with 8 bases between. CDR3 bases: TGTGCCAGTAGTATCTCAGGGACCTACGAGCAGTACTTC. Amino acid sequence: CASSISGTYEQYF.

The table lists this clonotype with many counts. V usage is TRBV7-9 and J usage is TRBJ2-5, with D unclear. Germline V gives CDR1 SEHNR, CDR2 FQNEAQ (reference sequence). The length of the CDR3 is 15 residues. V lost 1 base to trimming and J lost 0 bases, with 9 bases between them. The CDR3 DNA reads as TGTGCCAGCAGCTTAGAAGGGTTGTACCAAGAGACCCAGTACTTC. Protein: CASSLEGLYQETQYF.

The chain joins TRBV29-1 to TRBJ1-2; D possibly corresponds to TRBD1 (6 bases). Looked up from germline, CDR1 is SQVTM and CDR2 is ANQGSEA. V lost 1 base and J lost 12, with 15 bases in between. This CDR3 has 12 residues. The CDR3 loop is CSVEGGGTGNTF. The CDR3 nucleotides are TGCAGCGTTGAAGGAGGGGGAACTGGAAACACCTTC.

This clonotype showed up just a few times. V is TRBV29-1 and J is TRBJ1-1, with 7 bases identical to TRBD1. The CDR3 has 13 residues. Per the germline V gene, CDR1 is SQVTM and CDR2 is ANQGSEA. Unmatched junction bases numbered 7, after V lost 5 bases and J lost 4 bases. CDR3: CSVQGDLFTEAFF. CDR3 bases: TGCAGCGTTCAGGGGGATTTGTTCACTGAAGCTTTCTTT.

The V gene is TRBV7-9, the J gene TRBJ2-7, with 8 bases matching TRBD1. The CDR3 consists of 15 residues. V shed 4 bases and J 3 bases; nucleotides not matched to a gene: 8. Germline CDR1 is SEHNR and CDR2 is FQNEAQ (reference sequence). The CDR3 DNA reads as TGTGCCAGCAGCTCCCCCCGGGACAGGAACTACGAGCAGTACTTC. Its protein product is CASSSPRDRNYEQYF.

The genes are TRBV27 and TRBJ1-2; D is unresolved. CDR3 length: 14 amino acids. Germline V CDR1 and CDR2: MNHEY, SMNVEV (reference sequence). V lost 5 bases and J lost 3, with 13 bases in between. The CDR3 coding sequence is TGTGCCAGCAGTCCCTTCCCGATAGACTATGGCTACACCTTC. Protein sequence: CASSPFPIDYGYTF.

This clonotype was counted between two and nine times. This chain uses TRBV5-1 with TRBJ2-7; D perhaps matches TRBD1 (6 bases). CDR1 and CDR2 (germline): SGHRS, YFSETQ. The CDR3 length is 16 residues. V was trimmed by 0 bases and J by 3 bases, leaving 16 bases between them. The CDR3: CASSLVLGQLDYEQYF. DNA of the CDR3: TGCGCCAGCAGCTTGGTACTAGGACAGCTAGACTACGAGCAGTACTTC.

The rearrangement uses TRBV6-5 and TRBJ2-7, with D unclear. This CDR3 comprises 14 residues. Germline values: CDR1 MNHEY, CDR2 SVGAGI. V dropped 8 bases and J dropped 0 bases, with 14 bases sitting between them. The CDR3 DNA reads as TGTGCCAGCGGCCACGGACGGAGCTCCTACGAGCAGTACTTC. This gives the protein CASGHGRSSYEQYF.

This clonotype was recorded many times. The CDR3 loop reads CASKGQFNQPQHF. The CDR3 bases are TGTGCCAGCAAAGGACAGTTCAATCAGCCCCAGCATTTT. The rearrangement links TRBV12-3 or TRBV12-4 to TRBJ1-5; tentatively, D is TRBD1 (6 bases). V dropped 7 bases and J dropped 3 bases, with 10 bases sitting between them. The CDR3 extends over 13 amino acids.

The chain couples TRBV10-3 to TRBJ2-5, with D possibly matching TRBD2 (6 bases). The CDR3 totals 14 residues. V was pared by 10 bases and J by 9 bases, with 24 bases between. CDR1 and CDR2 (germline): ENHRY, SYGVKD. The CDR3 sequence: CASSRGTSLQPQYF. The CDR3 bases are TGTGCCAGCAGCCGAGGGACTTCTCTTCAGCCCCAGTACTTC.